Each of the 18 T cell receptor beta chains below was sequenced from the same sample in a study of T cells in Graves' hyperthyroidism and ophthalmopathy (dated by TCRdb to the late 2010s). Libraries came from multiplex PCR. Sequenced using an Illumina HiSeq 2000. TCR beta CDR3 regions were amplified from RNA transcripts. The TCR CDR3 was subjected to a first round of RT-PCR using the HTBI primer set and the Qiagen OneStep RT-PCR kit. TCRdb reanalyzed the raw reads on its own, using fastp at Q25 for trimming and MiXCR for clone calling, and kept in-frame beta chains. Each CDR3 protein appears once, grouped with its most common genes and DNA. In this sample the table shows over 350,000 distinct CDR3 sequences, over 12% of which occur a single time. The ten largest make up over 25% of the sample. Material for sequencing was blood. These receptors were taken from a man aged 50 to 59 with Graves' ophthalmopathy.

This chain links TRBV20-1 with TRBJ2-7; a possible D gene is TRBD2 (5 bases). Germline CDR1 reads DFQATT; CDR2 reads SNEGSKA (reference sequence). CDR3 length: 12 amino acids. Trimming shortened V by 4 bases and J by 5 bases, and 12 bases separated the two germline ends. CDR3 DNA: TGCAGTGCTAACGGGAATTTCCACGAGCAGTACTTC. Protein: CSANGNFHEQYF.

This clonotype was detected many times. The chain uses TRBV28 and TRBJ1-2; perhaps TRBD1 as D (6 bases). Germline-derived CDR1 and CDR2 are MDHEN and SYDVKM. Trimming removed 6 bases at V and 7 bases at J, with 15 bases between. The CDR3 consists of 13 residues. The CDR3 nucleotides are TGTGCCAGCAGCTCGAGGGGAGGGGGTGGCTACACCTTC. This sequence encodes CASSSRGGGGYTF.

This clonotype was picked up many times. The CDR3 DNA sequence: TGTGCCAGCAGCCAACGACTAGCGGGAGGTCGAGAGCAGTACTTC. Encoded protein: CASSQRLAGGREQYF. V usage is TRBV14 and J usage is TRBJ2-7, with 13 bases fitting TRBD2. Trimming cost V 2 bases and J 7 bases; bases outside gene matches: 5. The CDR3 length is 15 residues. Looked up from germline, CDR1 is SGHDN and CDR2 is FVKESK.

This clonotype came up a few times. The junction departs from the called germline gene at one end, perhaps through a read error. The chain has TRBV18 and TRBJ2-2; D may match TRBD1 or TRBD2 (5 bases each). Looked up from germline, CDR1 is KGHSH and CDR2 is LQKENI. The CDR3 runs to 17 residues. The chain's CDR3 is CASSPRYPGSNTGELLF. The CDR3 DNA is TGTGCCAGCTCACCAAGGTATCCAGGGTCGAACACCGGGGAGCTGCTTTTT.

Comments on this clonotype: This may arise from a read error, as a much more abundant clone is one base away. V is TRBV2 and J is TRBJ2-3, with D uncertain. CDR3 length: 15 amino acids. Germline V CDR1 and CDR2: SNHLY, FYNNEI. The CDR3: CASSPRGLYTDTRYF. The CDR3 nucleotides read TGTGCCAGCAGTCCGAGAGGTCTTTACACAGATACGCGGTATTTT.

This clonotype has more than one count but fewer than ten. The chain uses TRBV25-1 and TRBJ2-1; no clear D gene. The V end lost 1 base, the J end lost 3 bases, and 10 bases lay between the germline ends. The CDR3 is 15 residues long. Germline V gene lookup returns CDR1 MGHDK and CDR2 SYGVNS. CDR3 nucleotide sequence: TGTGCCAGCAGTGAATGGGGTAGTAACTACAATGAGCAGTTCTTC. Translated, it gives CASSEWGSNYNEQFF.

Many counts were recorded for this clonotype. The chain couples TRBV9 to TRBJ2-1; tentatively, D is TRBD1 (5 bases). V was trimmed by 2 bases and J by 6 bases, leaving 15 bases between them. This CDR3 spans 15 amino acids. CDR1 and CDR2 (germline): SGDLS, YYNGEE. CDR3 amino acids: CASSVSAGRSNEQFF. In nucleotides, the CDR3 is TGTGCCAGCAGCGTTTCGGCAGGGCGATCCAATGAGCAGTTCTTC.

V is TRBV12-3 or TRBV12-4 and J is TRBJ2-5, with D tentatively TRBD2 (6 bases). The V gene lost 5 bases and the J gene lost 4 bases, with 11 bases spanning the gap. This CDR3 is built from 13 residues. DNA for the CDR3: TGTGCCAGCAGTATCACTAGCAGAGAGACCCAGTACTTC. This codes for CASSITSRETQYF.

This clonotype came up many times. The chain couples TRBV18 to TRBJ2-3; D not certain. The CDR3 has 15 amino acids. Per the germline V gene, CDR1 is KGHSH and CDR2 is LQKENI. V was trimmed by 3 bases and J by 8 bases, leaving 18 bases between them. This chain's CDR3 is CASSPADVRSRTQYF. The CDR3 DNA reads TGTGCCAGCTCACCTGCTGATGTTCGATCCCGTACGCAGTATTTT.

In its sample, this clonotype was seen many times. In DNA form, the CDR3 reads TGTGCCAGCAGCCACGGGAGTGCAGATACGCAGTATTTT. This translates into CASSHGSADTQYF. The J gene is TRBJ2-3, the V gene TRBV7-3, with D possibly TRBD2 on 6 matching bases. Trimming took 5 bases from V and 4 from J, leaving 10 bases between them. CDR1 is SGHTA and CDR2 is FQGTGA in the germline V gene. The CDR3 sequence is 13 residues long.

This clonotype was detected a few times. The chain links TRBV5-1 to TRBJ1-2; no clear D gene. Germline lookup yields CDR1 SGHRS and CDR2 YFSETQ. CDR3 length: 15 residues. V lost 0 bases and J lost 2, with 11 bases in between. CDR3 nucleotide sequence: TGCGCCAGCAGCTTGGTGGGGAGCACAAACTATGGCTACACCTTC. Amino acids: CASSLVGSTNYGYTF.

This clonotype was observed a few times. J is TRBJ2-1 and V is TRBV5-1; no clear D. V gave up 0 bases and J gave up 4 bases, with 14 bases separating them. The germline gives CDR1 SGHRS, CDR2 YFSETQ. The CDR3 contains 16 residues. The CDR3: CASSLVAGSGYNEQFF. The CDR3 DNA reads as TGCGCCAGCAGCTTGGTAGCCGGGTCCGGATACAATGAGCAGTTCTTC.

This clonotype was seen many times. J is TRBJ2-7 and V is TRBV11-2; possibly TRBD1 for D (5 bases). V was clipped by 5 bases and J by 6 bases, with 14 bases between them. Germline CDR1 reads SGHAT; CDR2 reads FQNNGV. The CDR3 totals 13 residues. The CDR3 here is CASSLLYQGEQYF. CDR3 coding DNA: TGTGCCAGCAGCCTCCTGTATCAGGGCGAGCAGTACTTC. Full variable domain (outside the CDR3, taken from reference TRBV11-2 and TRBJ2-7): EAGVAQSPRYKIIEKRQSVAFWCNPISGHATLYWYQQILGQGPKLLIQFQNNGVVDDSQLPKDRFSAERLKGVDSTLKIQPAKLEDSAVYLCASSLLYQGEQYFGPGTRLTVT.

The chain recombines TRBV28 with TRBJ2-3; 15 bases align to TRBD2. Germline assignment: CDR1 MDHEN and CDR2 SYDVKM. The CDR3 extends over 17 amino acids. V lost 8 bases, J lost 1 base, and 7 bases stayed unmatched. CDR3 sequence (DNA): TGTGCCAGCGTTGCGGGGACTAGCGGGAGGCGCACAGATACGCAGTATTTT. Translated, it gives CASVAGTSGRRTDTQYF.

This clonotype was recorded many times. The rearrangement links TRBV5-1 to TRBJ2-1; 9 positions match TRBD1. Germline assignment: CDR1 SGHRS and CDR2 YFSETQ. The CDR3 has 15 residues. V shed 3 bases, J shed 2 bases, and the junction held 3 bases outside the gene matches. The CDR3 region has the DNA TGCGCCAGCAGCTACGGACAGGGGACCTACAATGAGCAGTTCTTC. This encodes CASSYGQGTYNEQFF.

This clonotype was recorded many times. The J gene is TRBJ2-7, the V gene TRBV2; D is unresolved. With 6 bases removed from V and 4 bases from J, the gap between germline ends came to 10 bases. Germline V gene lookup returns CDR1 SNHLY and CDR2 FYNNEI. The length of the CDR3 is 12 residues. DNA of the CDR3: TGTGCCAGCAGCCGAAGGCAGTACGAGCAGTACTTC. As protein: CASSRRQYEQYF.

The rearrangement uses TRBV6-2 or TRBV6-3 and TRBJ2-1; 9 bases line up with TRBD2. Losses at the gene ends were 1 base for V and 0 bases for J; bases not matched to a gene: 7. The CDR3 is made up of 18 amino acids. Germline CDR1 MNHEY, CDR2 SVGEGT. The chain's CDR3 is CASSYWGTSRSSYNEQFF. The CDR3 DNA sequence: TGTGCCAGCAGTTACTGGGGGACTAGCAGGAGCTCCTACAATGAGCAGTTCTTC.

The chain recombines TRBV5-1 with TRBJ1-1, with D tentatively TRBD1 (5 bases). The CDR3 consists of 14 residues. CDR1 and CDR2 (germline): SGHRS, YFSETQ. Trimming left V 4 bases short and J 5 bases short, with 15 bases between. CDR3 in amino acids: CASSPPGLSTEAFF. DNA for the CDR3: TGCGCCAGCAGCCCTCCGGGACTTTCGACTGAAGCTTTCTTT. The whole variable domain, remainder taken from reference TRBV5-1 and TRBJ1-1, is KAGVTQTPRYLIKTRGQQVTLSCSPISGHRSVSWYQQTPGQGLQFLFEYFSETQRNKGNFPGRFSGRQFSNSRSEMNVSTLELGDSALYLCASSPPGLSTEAFFGQGTRLTVV.